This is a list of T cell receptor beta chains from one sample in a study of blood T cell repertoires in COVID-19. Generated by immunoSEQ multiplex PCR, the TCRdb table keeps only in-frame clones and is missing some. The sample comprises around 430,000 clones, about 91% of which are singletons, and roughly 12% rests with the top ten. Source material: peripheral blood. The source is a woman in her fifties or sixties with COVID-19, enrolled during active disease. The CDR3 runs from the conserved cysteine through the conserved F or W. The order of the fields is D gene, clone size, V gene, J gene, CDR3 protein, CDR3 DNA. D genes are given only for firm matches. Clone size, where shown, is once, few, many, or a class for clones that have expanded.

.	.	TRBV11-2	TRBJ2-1	CASSLRVNEQFF	TGTGCCAGCAGCTTAAGAGTTAATGAGCAGTTCTTC
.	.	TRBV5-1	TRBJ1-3	CASSWGLSGNTIYF	TGCGCCAGCAGCTGGGGCCTCTCTGGAAACACCATATATTTT
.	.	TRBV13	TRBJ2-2	CASSLGLAAGELFF	TGTGCCAGCAGCTTAGGACTAGCCGCCGGGGAGCTGTTTTTT
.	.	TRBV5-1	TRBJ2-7	CASSLGRVEASVQYF	TGCGCCAGCAGCTTGGGGCGGGTGGAAGCCTCTGTGCAGTACTTC
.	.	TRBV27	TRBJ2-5	CATKRTYQETQYF	TGTGCCACCAAAAGGACTTACCAAGAGACCCAGTACTTC
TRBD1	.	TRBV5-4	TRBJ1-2	CASYVGQGRNRYGYTF	TGTGCCAGCTACGTGGGACAGGGACGAAATCGCTATGGCTACACCTTC
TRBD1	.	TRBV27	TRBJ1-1	CASRTGFTEAFF	TGTGCCAGCAGGACAGGGTTCACTGAAGCTTTCTTT
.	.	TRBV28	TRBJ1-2	CASSFSRGGYGYTF	TGTGCCAGCAGTTTTAGTCGGGGGGGCTATGGCTACACCTTC
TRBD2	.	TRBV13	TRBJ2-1	CASSSTRAGGSYNEQFF	TGTGCCAGCAGTTCCACTCGGGCGGGGGGCTCCTACAATGAGCAGTTCTTC
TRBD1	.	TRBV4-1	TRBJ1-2	CASSQGPGTEAYGYTF	TGCGCCAGCAGCCAAGGACCCGGGACAGAGGCCTATGGCTACACCTTC
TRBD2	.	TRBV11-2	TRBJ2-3	CASTGRVIDTQYF	TGTGCCAGCACCGGGAGGGTTATAGATACGCAGTATTTT
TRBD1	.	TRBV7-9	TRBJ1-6	CASKKTGESAPLHF	TGTGCCAGCAAGAAGACAGGGGAATCGGCACCCCTCCACTTT
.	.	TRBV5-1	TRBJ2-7	CASSSPSSYEQYF	TGCGCCAGCAGCTCCCCCTCCTCCTACGAGCAGTACTTC
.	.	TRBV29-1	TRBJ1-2	CSVPRRAGNYGYTF	TGCAGCGTTCCGCGGAGGGCAGGCAACTATGGCTACACCTTC
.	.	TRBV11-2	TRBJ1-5	CASSFGNQPQHF	TGTGCCAGCAGCTTCGGCAATCAGCCCCAGCATTTT
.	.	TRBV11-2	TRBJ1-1	CASSRPVRGTEAFF	TGTGCCAGCAGCCGACCCGTAAGAGGCACTGAAGCTTTCTTT
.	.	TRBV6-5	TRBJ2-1	CATQRRAYNEQFF	TGTGCCACCCAGCGGCGCGCCTACAATGAGCAGTTCTTC
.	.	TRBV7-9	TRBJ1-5	CASAGNSNQPQHF	TGTGCCAGCGCGGGAAATAGCAATCAGCCCCAGCATTTT
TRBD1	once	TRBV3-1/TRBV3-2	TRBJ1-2	CASSQPGQGSLNYGYTF	TGTGCCAGCAGCCAACCGGGACAGGGCTCACTTAACTATGGCTACACCTTC
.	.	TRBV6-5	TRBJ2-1	CASSLEYGGEQFF	TGTGCCAGCAGTTTAGAATACGGGGGTGAGCAGTTCTTC
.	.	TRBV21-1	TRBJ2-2	CASTTGVHGELFF	TGTGCCAGCACAACAGGGGTCCACGGGGAGCTGTTTTTT
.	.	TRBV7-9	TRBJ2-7	CASSNQGYEQYF	TGTGCCAGCAGCAACCAGGGATACGAGCAGTACTTC
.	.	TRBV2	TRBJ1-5	CANLLQHKSNQPQHF	TGTGCCAACCTCCTACAGCACAAGAGCAATCAGCCCCAGCATTTT
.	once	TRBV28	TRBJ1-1	CASSLRGANTEAFF	TGTGCCAGCAGTTTGAGAGGTGCGAACACTGAAGCTTTCTTT
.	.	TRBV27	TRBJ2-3	CASSPTPGLTDTQYF	TGTGCCAGCAGTCCAACCCCGGGTCTCACAGATACGCAGTATTTT
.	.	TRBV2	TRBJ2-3	CAKSSRSGEDTQYF	TGTGCCAAATCCTCACGATCCGGTGAGGATACGCAGTATTTT
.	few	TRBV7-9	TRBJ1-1	CASSLGGLGSEAFF	TGTGCCAGCAGCTTAGGGGGCCTTGGGTCTGAAGCTTTCTTT
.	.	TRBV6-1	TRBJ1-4	CASSEPQGGVEKLFF	TGTGCCAGCAGTGAACCCCAAGGGGGAGTTGAAAAACTGTTTTTT
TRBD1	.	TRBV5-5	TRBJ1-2	CASSTGTATSYGYTF	TGTGCCAGCAGCACCGGGACAGCCACCTCCTATGGCTACACCTTC
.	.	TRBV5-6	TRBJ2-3	CASSSLFQGKRTDTQYF	TGTGCCAGCAGCTCCCTTTTCCAGGGTAAGCGCACAGATACGCAGTATTTT
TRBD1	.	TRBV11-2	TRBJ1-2	CASSSITGAYSYGYTF	TGTGCCAGCAGCTCCATCACAGGGGCTTACAGCTATGGCTACACCTTC
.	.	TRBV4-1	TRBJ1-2	CASSQDLTGRNGYTF	TGCGCCAGCAGCCAAGATTTAACGGGGAGAAATGGCTACACCTTC
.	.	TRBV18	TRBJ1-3	CASSPRERGSPSGNTIYF	TGTGCCAGCTCACCACGCGAACGGGGTTCCCCCTCTGGAAACACCATATATTTT
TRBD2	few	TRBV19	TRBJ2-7	CATSSSRGVRAHEQYF	TGTGCCACCTCGTCCTCCCGGGGGGTAAGGGCCCACGAGCAGTACTTC
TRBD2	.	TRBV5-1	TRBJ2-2	CASSLTRTSDNTGELFF	TGCGCCAGCAGCTTGACTAGGACTAGCGATAACACCGGGGAGCTGTTTTTT
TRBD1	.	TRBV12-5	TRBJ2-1	CASGLLGGQGPNEQFF	TGTGCTAGTGGTTTGCTAGGGGGACAGGGACCCAATGAGCAGTTCTTC